The following is a TCR beta chain sequence with its context. One junction end does not reproduce the germline sequence, and a read error may be involved. This entry is derived from a study of blood T cell repertoires in COVID-19. Overall study context: PBMCs, B-cell-depleted T cells, or T cells were the source of the cDNA or gDNA that made up the material.

Sequenced by immunoSEQ multiplex PCR; TCRdb stores in-frame clones only, minus some. The table has more than 300,000 clones, roughly nine tenths seen once. In terms of age and location, participants ranged from roughly 18 to 90 years and lived in under 30 US areas. The CDR3 is made up of 11 amino acids. Germline V gene lookup returns CDR1 SNHLY and CDR2 FYNNEI. This chain joins TRBV2 and TRBJ2-3, with 9 positions matching TRBD1. This clonotype was obtained from a woman in her twenties or thirties who had been exposed to COVID-19. The material sequenced was PBMCs or T cells enriched from blood (not recorded which). CDR3 DNA sequence: TGTGCCAGCAGTGAACATGGGACAGGGTGTTTT. It translates to CASSEHGTGCF.